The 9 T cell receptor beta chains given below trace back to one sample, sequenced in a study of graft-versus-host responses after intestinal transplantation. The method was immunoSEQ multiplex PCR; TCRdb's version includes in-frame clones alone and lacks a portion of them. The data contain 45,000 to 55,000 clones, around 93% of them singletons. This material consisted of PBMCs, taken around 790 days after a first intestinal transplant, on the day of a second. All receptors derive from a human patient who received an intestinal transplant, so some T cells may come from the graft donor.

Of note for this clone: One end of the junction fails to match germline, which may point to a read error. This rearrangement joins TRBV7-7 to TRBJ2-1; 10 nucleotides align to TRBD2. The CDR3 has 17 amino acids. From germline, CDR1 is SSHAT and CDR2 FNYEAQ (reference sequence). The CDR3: CASSLEPTSGKGNEQFF. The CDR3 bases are TGTGCTAGCAGCTTAGAGCCAACTAGCGGGAAGGGCAATGAGCAGTTCTTC.

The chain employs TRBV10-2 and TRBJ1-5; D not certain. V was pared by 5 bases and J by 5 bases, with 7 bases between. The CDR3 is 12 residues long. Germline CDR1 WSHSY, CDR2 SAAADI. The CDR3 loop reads CASSNRDQPQHF. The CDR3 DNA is TGCGCCAGCAGTAACAGAGATCAGCCCCAGCATTTT.

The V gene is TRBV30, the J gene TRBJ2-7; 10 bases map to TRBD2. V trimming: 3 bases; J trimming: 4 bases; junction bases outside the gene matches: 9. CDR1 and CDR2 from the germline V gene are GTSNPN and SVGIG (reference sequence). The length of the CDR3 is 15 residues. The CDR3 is CAWSRTSGPYYEQYF. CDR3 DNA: TGTGCCTGGAGCCGGACTAGCGGACCGTATTACGAGCAGTACTTC.

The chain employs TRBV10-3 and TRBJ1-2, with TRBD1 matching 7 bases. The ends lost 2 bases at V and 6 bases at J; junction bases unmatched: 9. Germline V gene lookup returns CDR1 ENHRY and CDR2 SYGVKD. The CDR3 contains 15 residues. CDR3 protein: CAISEEGALGDGYTF. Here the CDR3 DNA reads TGTGCCATCAGTGAGGAGGGGGCACTGGGGGATGGCTACACCTTC.

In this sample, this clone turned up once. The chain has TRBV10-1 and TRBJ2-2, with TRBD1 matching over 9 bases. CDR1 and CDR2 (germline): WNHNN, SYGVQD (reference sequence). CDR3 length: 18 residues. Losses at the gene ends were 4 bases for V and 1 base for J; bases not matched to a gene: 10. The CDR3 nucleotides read TGCGCCAGCAGTGCGAAGGGACAGGGCCTCGTGAACACCGGGGAGCTGTTTTTT. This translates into CASSAKGQGLVNTGELFF.

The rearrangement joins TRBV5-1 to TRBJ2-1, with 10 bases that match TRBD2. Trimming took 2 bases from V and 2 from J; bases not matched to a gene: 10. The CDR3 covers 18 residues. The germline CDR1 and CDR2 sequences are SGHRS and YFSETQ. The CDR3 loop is CASSFRGVTSGTYNEQFF. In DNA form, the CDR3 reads TGCGCCAGCAGCTTTCGTGGGGTTACTAGCGGGACCTACAATGAGCAGTTCTTC. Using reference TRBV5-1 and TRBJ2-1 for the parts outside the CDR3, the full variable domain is KAGVTQTPRYLIKTRGQQVTLSCSPISGHRSVSWYQQTPGQGLQFLFEYFSETQRNKGNFPGRFSGRQFSNSRSEMNVSTLELGDSALYLCASSFRGVTSGTYNEQFFGPGTRLTVL.

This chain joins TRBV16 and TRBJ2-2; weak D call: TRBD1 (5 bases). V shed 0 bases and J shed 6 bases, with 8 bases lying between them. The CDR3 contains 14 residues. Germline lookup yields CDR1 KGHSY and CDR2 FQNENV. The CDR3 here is CASSQSAGPGELFF. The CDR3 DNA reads TGTGCCAGCAGCCAATCAGCAGGGCCCGGGGAGCTGTTTTTT.

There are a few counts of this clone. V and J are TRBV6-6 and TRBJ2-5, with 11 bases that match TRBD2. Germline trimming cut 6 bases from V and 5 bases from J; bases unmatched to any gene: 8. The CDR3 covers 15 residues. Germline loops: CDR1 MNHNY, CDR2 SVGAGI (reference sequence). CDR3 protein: CASSWIAGGQETQYF. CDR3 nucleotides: TGTGCCAGCAGCTGGATAGCGGGGGGGCAGGAGACCCAGTACTTC.

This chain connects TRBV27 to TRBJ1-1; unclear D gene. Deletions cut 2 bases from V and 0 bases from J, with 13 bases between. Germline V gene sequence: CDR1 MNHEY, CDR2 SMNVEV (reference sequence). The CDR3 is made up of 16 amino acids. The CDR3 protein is CASSLTLRDMNTEAFF. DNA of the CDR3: TGTGCCAGCAGTTTAACCCTGAGGGATATGAACACTGAAGCTTTCTTT.